This passage covers 15 T cell receptor beta chains from one sample sequenced in a study of T cell responses to AZD1222 COVID-19 vaccine. The protocol was immunoSEQ multiplex PCR, while the TCRdb copy is restricted to in-frame clones and leaves out a portion. This table holds 100,000 to 150,000 clones, roughly 93% found once. Material: peripheral blood, obtained 28 days after the second AZD1222 dose. The receptors originated from an adult who received the AZD1222 COVID-19 vaccine.

The rearrangement uses TRBV14 and TRBJ1-6; D remains ambiguous. The germline gives CDR1 SGHDN, CDR2 FVKESK. V lost 2 bases and J lost 10, with 6 bases in between. The CDR3 is 12 residues long. CDR3 nucleotide sequence: TGTGCCAGCAGCCAACCTCCCTCACCCCTCCACTTT. This translates into CASSQPPSPLHF. Full variable domain (remainder filled in from reference TRBV14 and TRBJ1-6): EAGVTQFPSHSVIEKGQTVTLRCDPISGHDNLYWYRRVMGKEIKFLLHFVKESKQDESGMPNNRFLAERTGGTYSTLKVQPAELEDSGVYFCASSQPPSPLHFGNGTRLTVT.

The chain recombines TRBV28 with TRBJ1-1; D is perhaps TRBD1 (5 bases). CDR1 is MDHEN and CDR2 is SYDVKM in the germline V gene. V was cut by 6 bases and J by 6 bases, with 11 bases left in between. This CDR3 has 12 amino acids. CDR3 DNA sequence: TGTGCCAGCAGGGTAGGGGTGGCTGAAGCTTTCTTT. Translation gives CASRVGVAEAFF.

This clone appeared a single time. V gene TRBV3-1 (or the pseudogene TRBV3-2) combines with J gene TRBJ1-1; 7 bases are a match to TRBD1. This CDR3 contains 15 residues. V lost 4 bases and J lost 0; bases outside the gene matches: 5. CDR1 and CDR2 (germline): LGHDT, YNNKEL (reference sequence). The CDR3 DNA is TGTGCCAGCAGCCTTCCGGGACAGATGAACACTGAAGCTTTCTTT. It codes for CASSLPGQMNTEAFF.

The genes are TRBV9 and TRBJ2-6; the match to TRBD1 covers 7 bases. The J segment lost 11 bases and the V segment lost 0 bases, leaving 5 bases of the junction unmatched. The germline gives CDR1 SGDLS, CDR2 YYNGEE. This CDR3 is 14 amino acids long. CDR3 sequence: CASSVVETGDVLTF. CDR3 nucleotides: TGTGCCAGCAGCGTAGTCGAAACAGGGGACGTCCTGACTTTC.

V gene TRBV7-8 combines with J gene TRBJ1-2; no clear D gene. CDR1 SGHVS and CDR2 FQNEAQ come from the germline V gene. This CDR3 has 13 residues. The ends were cut back, 4 bases at V and 4 bases at J, with 10 bases in the middle. The CDR3 reads CASSSRAIYGYTF. The CDR3 region has the DNA TGTGCCAGCAGCTCCCGGGCCATCTATGGCTACACCTTC.

The chain uses TRBV6-5 and TRBJ1-1, with 9 bases that match TRBD1. J gave up 6 bases and V 6 bases, and 8 bases lay outside the gene matches. This CDR3 spans 14 amino acids. In germline, CDR1 is MNHEY, CDR2 SVGAGI. The CDR3 region has the DNA TGTGCCAGCAGGGACAGGGGTAGATTCCCTGAAGCTTTCTTT. Its translation is CASRDRGRFPEAFF.

The table lists this clone with a count of one. The V call is TRBV6-5, the J call TRBJ2-7, with D perhaps matching TRBD1 (6 bases). Per germline, CDR1 MNHEY and CDR2 SVGAGI. This CDR3 contains 13 residues. Trimming cost V 7 bases and J 3 bases, with 13 bases left between them. The CDR3 loop reads CASKDSSSYEQYF. CDR3 sequence (DNA): TGTGCCAGCAAGGACAGTTCCAGCTACGAGCAGTACTTC.

The CDR3 protein is CATGRGPSNQPQHF. The CDR3 DNA reads as TGTGCAACCGGCAGGGGACCGTCGAATCAGCCCCAGCATTTT. The chain joins TRBV28 to TRBJ1-5, with D tentatively TRBD1 (6 bases). The CDR3 length is 14 residues. Germline V CDR1 and CDR2: MDHEN, SYDVKM.

The J gene is TRBJ2-1, the V gene TRBV19; D gene ambiguous. The CDR3 sequence is 16 residues long. Germline V gene data show CDR1 as LNHDA and CDR2 as SQIVND (reference sequence). Between the trimmed V and J ends, which lost 1 base and 0 bases, there was a span of 10 bases. Written as DNA, the CDR3 is TGTGCCAGTAGTATAGTAGCACAAAGCTCCTACAATGAGCAGTTCTTC. Protein: CASSIVAQSSYNEQFF.

The chain couples TRBV6-5 to TRBJ2-1, with 10 bases that match TRBD2. J gave up 7 bases and V 7 bases, and 7 bases lay outside the gene matches. Looked up from germline, CDR1 is MNHEY and CDR2 is SVGAGI. The CDR3 totals 14 residues. The CDR3 DNA follows: TGTGCCAGCACGCTGGCTAGCGGGAGAAATGAGCAGTTCTTC. Protein product: CASTLASGRNEQFF.

The rearrangement uses TRBV27 and TRBJ2-2; 8 bases align to TRBD2. Germline V gives CDR1 MNHEY, CDR2 SMNVEV (reference sequence). The CDR3 loop spans 14 amino acids. Unmatched junction bases numbered 6, after V lost 4 bases and J lost 8 bases. The CDR3 spells CASSSGTSFGELFF. CDR3 bases: TGTGCCAGCAGTTCCGGGACTAGTTTTGGGGAGCTGTTTTTT.

V usage is TRBV6-5 and J usage is TRBJ2-5; 8 positions agree with TRBD2. Trimming cost V 6 bases and J 5 bases; bases outside gene matches: 11. The CDR3 runs 15 residues. Germline-derived CDR1 and CDR2 are MNHEY and SVGAGI. CDR3 amino acids: CASSLSGSLSETQYF. In DNA, the CDR3 is TGTGCCAGCAGCCTAAGCGGGAGTCTGAGTGAGACCCAGTACTTC.

This chain links TRBV30 with TRBJ1-5, with 12 bases that match TRBD1. Germline CDR1 GTSNPN, CDR2 SVGIG (reference sequence). The CDR3 sequence is 18 residues long. After removal of 2 bases from V and 0 bases from J, the junction contained 8 bases not matched to a gene. The CDR3 loop reads CAWSFGTGGLYSNQPQHF. The CDR3 DNA is TGTGCCTGGAGTTTCGGGACAGGGGGCCTCTATAGCAATCAGCCCCAGCATTTT.

The chain is built from TRBV27 and TRBJ1-5; no clear D. CDR3 size: 15 residues. The germline V gene has CDR1 MNHEY and CDR2 SMNVEV (reference sequence). The V end lost 2 bases, the J end lost 0 bases, and 8 bases lay between the germline ends. The CDR3 DNA reads as TGTGCCAGCAGTTTAAAGCCTTATAGCAATCAGCCCCAGCATTTT. It is translated as CASSLKPYSNQPQHF.

V and J are TRBV9 and TRBJ1-2; D is ambiguous. This CDR3 is built from 15 residues. The V and J ends lost 5 bases and 1 base respectively, with 15 bases between them. Germline CDR1 reads SGDLS; CDR2 reads YYNGEE. The CDR3 protein is CASSLGNTFNYGYTF. CDR3 nucleotides: TGTGCCAGCAGTCTCGGGAACACCTTTAACTATGGCTACACCTTC.